This note documents a single T cell receptor beta chain sequence. Its antigen is not identified. By quantitative 5'-RACE with molecular barcodes, the TCR beta libraries were made. TCRdb analysed the 5' RACE reads with MiXCR anew, one entry per CDR3 protein. The sample records 800,000 to 900,000 distinct CDR3 sequences, about 11% being singletons. The sample is drawn from a study of CD8 T cells in ankylosing spondylitis. The study, taken as a whole, reports: Characteristic of ankylosing spondylitis blood, it appeared, was a TCR beta motif comprising roughly eight highly homologous variants. CD8+ cells made up the disease-linked clones, which were relatively rare in peripheral blood. Enrichment of disease-linked clones was reportedly significant in matched ankylosing spondylitis synovial fluid. In reactive arthritis synovial fluid and blood, some motif variants had been reported before.

The CDR3 loop spans 13 amino acids. The V end lost 7 bases, the J end lost 0 bases, and 9 bases lay between the germline ends. Germline V gives CDR1 MDHEN, CDR2 SYDVKM. The chain recombines TRBV28 with TRBJ2-5; D ambiguous. The TCR was taken from a male donor with ankylosing spondylitis. What was sequenced was blood, either unsorted or a sorted T cell fraction (not recorded which). CDR3 nucleotides: TGTGCCAGCAACCTCGGGTACCAAGAGACCCAGTACTTC. It encodes CASNLGYQETQYF.